This T cell receptor beta chain was observed in a study of brain T cells in children with intractable seizures. Profiled with immunoSEQ multiplex PCR; TCRdb holds only in-frame clones, not every one. The sample yields 60,000 to 85,000 clones, just over 90% seen once. Sequencing was limited to surgery cases with top T cell transcript signatures in brain tissue. Study outcomes and limitations: HCMV serostatus was not known, and viral specificity came from CDR3 similarity only. Absence of clones before surgery may stem from lower sequencing depth.

Remarks on this clone: Its matching antigen is unknown.

From germline, CDR1 is SGHRS and CDR2 YFSETQ. The CDR3 spans 13 residues. Trimming shortened V by 4 bases and J by 0 bases, and 6 bases separated the two germline ends. The source material was peripheral blood, sampled at surgery. The clonotype originates from a boy under two years old with tuberous sclerosis and intractable seizures. This chain links TRBV5-1 with TRBJ2-3; no clear D gene. This CDR3 is CASSRTSTDTQYF. Written as DNA, the CDR3 is TGCGCCAGCAGCAGAACTAGCACAGATACGCAGTATTTT.